A single sample gave rise to the 27 T cell receptor beta chains below, sequenced in a study of cytomegalovirus exposure and HLA in healthy donors. The primer mix had 60 Vbeta and 13 Jbeta primers. Repertoires were generated with immunoSEQ multiplex PCR, while TCRdb's copy carries only in-frame clones and drops some. The repertoire consists of 140,000 to 150,000 clones, with about four fifths occurring once and the leading ten covering roughly 4.5%. Material for sequencing was PBMCs. The receptors shown here come from a man aged 35 to 55 in good health and CMV-seronegative.

The chain employs TRBV6-5 and TRBJ1-1; 7 nucleotides match TRBD1. This CDR3 is built from 16 residues. Germline CDR1 MNHEY, CDR2 SVGAGI. Trimming cost V 3 bases and J 0 bases; bases outside gene matches: 7. The CDR3 nucleotides are TGTGCCAGCAGTTATTGGGGGCAGGGGGTGAACACTGAAGCTTTCTTT. This encodes CASSYWGQGVNTEAFF.

CDR3 in amino acids: CASSLASGMERQQYF. In nucleotides, the CDR3 is TGCGCCAGCAGCTTGGCCTCAGGGATGGAACGACAGCAGTACTTC. The chain uses TRBV5-1 and TRBJ2-7, with D tentatively TRBD1 (5 bases). CDR3 size: 15 residues. V lost 0 bases, J lost 8 bases, and 18 bases lay in between. Germline assignment: CDR1 SGHRS and CDR2 YFSETQ.

The chain uses TRBV29-1 and TRBJ2-5, with TRBD2 identical over 8 bases. This CDR3 has 14 amino acids. V lost 0 bases and J lost 1; bases outside the gene matches: 1. Per the germline V gene, CDR1 is SQVTM and CDR2 is ANQGSEA. DNA for the CDR3: TGCAGCGTTGAAGAGGCGGGGGGCCAAGAGACCCAGTACTTC. It translates to CSVEEAGGQETQYF.

The chain is built from TRBV7-9 and TRBJ2-3; 7 nucleotides align to TRBD1. Germline V gene lookup returns CDR1 SEHNR and CDR2 FQNEAQ (reference sequence). The CDR3 sequence is 18 residues long. V was clipped by 6 bases and J by 0 bases; unmatched bases: 15. CDR3 in DNA: TGTGCCAGCAGGTCGTCATCCGAGGGGGCCTCTAGCACAGATACGCAGTATTTT. Amino acids: CASRSSSEGASSTDTQYF.

This clone was seen just once. In DNA form, the CDR3 reads TGTGCCAGCTCACCGATCCCCACAGGGGGGACGTATGGCTACACCTTC. Protein sequence: CASSPIPTGGTYGYTF. The chain couples TRBV18 to TRBJ1-2, with 8 bases that match TRBD1. The CDR3 sequence is 16 residues long. Germline CDR1 reads KGHSH; CDR2 reads LQKENI. The junction had 11 bases not matched to a gene; V was cut back by 3 bases and J by 5 bases.

The genes are TRBV9 and TRBJ2-4; 8 bases are shared with TRBD1. V lost 3 bases and J lost 9; bases outside the gene matches: 5. The CDR3 loop spans 13 amino acids. Looked up from germline, CDR1 is SGDLS and CDR2 is YYNGEE. The CDR3 DNA sequence: TGTGCCAGCAGCGCCGGACAGGGCCTCATTCAGTACTTC. It codes for CASSAGQGLIQYF.

The J gene is TRBJ2-5, the V gene TRBV5-1, with TRBD2 as a possible D gene (6 bases). V was shortened by 4 bases and J by 2 bases, with 12 bases between the two germline ends. CDR1 SGHRS and CDR2 YFSETQ come from the germline V gene. The CDR3 covers 14 residues. The CDR3 reads CASSPGGIQETQYF. In nucleotides, the CDR3 is TGCGCCAGCAGCCCCGGGGGAATACAAGAGACCCAGTACTTC.

This chain uses TRBV23-1 with TRBJ1-2; 8 positions agree with TRBD1. TRBV23-1 has ORF status, its function being uncertain. With V trimmed by 6 bases and J by 4 bases, 7 bases remained unmatched. The CDR3 runs to 14 residues. CDR3 in amino acids: CASSQTGTGYGYTF. CDR3 bases: TGCGCCAGCAGCCAGACCGGGACAGGCTATGGCTACACCTTC.

This chain uses TRBV6-1 with TRBJ1-1; D is unresolved. The ends were cut back, 2 bases at V and 1 base at J, with 11 bases in the middle. This CDR3 region has 15 residues. The germline V gene has CDR1 MNHNS and CDR2 SASEGT. CDR3 sequence reads: CASSETGSGNTEAFF. The DNA of the CDR3 is TGTGCCAGCAGTGAAACGGGTAGCGGGAACACTGAAGCTTTCTTT.

The rearrangement uses TRBV29-1 and TRBJ2-5; 11 nucleotides match TRBD1. The CDR3 runs 15 residues. Trimming at V came to 5 bases and at J to 5 bases, leaving 10 bases not matched to a gene. The germline V gene has CDR1 SQVTM and CDR2 ANQGSEA. CDR3 sequence (DNA): TGCAGCGTTAAGCCGGGACAGGGGGAGCGTGAGACCCAGTACTTC. Translating it yields CSVKPGQGERETQYF.

The chain combines TRBV6-1 with TRBJ1-2; 8 bases are a match to TRBD1. V lost 5 bases and J lost 7; bases outside the gene matches: 12. There are 15 residues in the CDR3. Germline V gene sequence: CDR1 MNHNS, CDR2 SASEGT. CDR3 DNA sequence: TGTGCCAGCAGTCCCGGAGGCAGGGGGCTCGGTGGCTACACCTTC. It specifies CASSPGGRGLGGYTF.

This clone has just a few counts. The V call is TRBV10-3, the J call TRBJ2-2; TRBD2 is a possible D gene (5 bases). CDR1 ENHRY and CDR2 SYGVKD come from the germline V gene. V was cut by 4 bases and J by 5 bases, with 14 bases left in between. The CDR3 has 15 residues. CDR3 nucleotide sequence: TGTGCCATCAGTGTCGAAGGCCTAGCTACCGGGGAGCTGTTTTTT. Translating gives CAISVEGLATGELFF.

This chain links TRBV7-3 with TRBJ1-1, with 9 bases fitting TRBD1. Germline trimming cut 3 bases from V and 5 bases from J; bases unmatched to any gene: 7. CDR1 is SGHTA and CDR2 is FQGTGA in the germline V gene. The CDR3 spans 15 residues. CDR3 sequence (DNA): TGTGCCAGCAGCTTCACCGGGACAGGGAGGACTGAAGCTTTCTTT. It is translated as CASSFTGTGRTEAFF.

This rearrangement joins TRBV19 to TRBJ1-2, with TRBD1 matching 9 bases. Germline loops: CDR1 LNHDA, CDR2 SQIVND (reference sequence). Germline trimming cut 3 bases from V and 8 bases from J; bases unmatched to any gene: 7. This CDR3 contains 14 residues. The CDR3 protein is CASSIVPGQGGYTF. Written as DNA, the CDR3 is TGTGCCAGTAGTATTGTCCCGGGACAGGGAGGCTACACCTTC.

This chain joins TRBV6-4 and TRBJ1-5; D not certain. The ends were cut back, 3 bases at V and 0 bases at J, with 9 bases in the middle. CDR3 size: 15 residues. Germline CDR1 and CDR2: MRHNA and SNTAGT. CDR3: CASSEVQDSNQPQHF. The CDR3 region has the DNA TGTGCCAGCAGTGAGGTGCAGGATAGCAATCAGCCCCAGCATTTT.

The V gene is TRBV27, the J gene TRBJ1-1, with D possibly matching TRBD1 (5 bases). Trimming stripped 8 bases from V and 4 bases from J, with 20 bases between. The CDR3 totals 15 residues. From germline, CDR1 is MNHEY and CDR2 SMNVEV (reference sequence). As DNA, the CDR3 is TGTGCCAGCGCTCGGGACTTACTTCGGGGCACTGAAGCTTTCTTT. It translates to CASARDLLRGTEAFF.

This sequence joins TRBV7-9 and TRBJ1-1, with 10 positions matching TRBD1. V dropped 5 bases and J dropped 1; count of bases not matched to a gene: 1. The CDR3 runs to 14 residues. CDR1 and CDR2 (germline): SEHNR, FQNEAQ (reference sequence). The CDR3 protein is CASSRDRGNTEAFF. CDR3 DNA sequence: TGTGCCAGCAGCCGGGACAGGGGGAACACTGAAGCTTTCTTT. The full variable domain, rest sourced from reference TRBV7-9 and TRBJ1-1, is DTGVSQNPRHKITKRGQNVTFRCDPISEHNRLYWYRQTLGQGPEFLTYFQNEAQLEKSRLLSDRFSAERPKGSFSTLEIQRTEQGDSAMYLCASSRDRGNTEAFFGQGTRLTVV.

This clone has just one count. V gene TRBV5-4 combines with J gene TRBJ2-7; a weak D match, TRBD2 (5 bases). Trimming took off 4 bases at V and 0 bases at J, with 11 bases between the two ends. The CDR3 runs to 14 residues. Germline CDR1 SGHNT, CDR2 YYREEE (reference sequence). The CDR3: CASSPEVPSYEQYF. The CDR3 DNA is TGTGCCAGCAGCCCGGAGGTGCCCTCCTACGAGCAGTACTTC.

V usage is TRBV7-6 and J usage is TRBJ2-2; 9 bases are a match to TRBD2. The V and J ends lost 4 bases and 4 bases, in that order; junction bases with no gene match: 7. Germline V gene lookup returns CDR1 SGHVS and CDR2 FNYEAQ. This CDR3 is built from 16 residues. For the CDR3, the DNA is TGTGCCAGCAGCTCCGCGGGGGGGCTCGCCACCGGGGAGCTGTTTTTT. It specifies CASSSAGGLATGELFF. Drawing the rest from reference TRBV7-6 and TRBJ2-2, the complete variable domain is GAGVSQSPRYKVTKRGQDVALRCDPISGHVSLYWYRQALGQGPEFLTYFNYEAQQDKSGLPNDRFSAERPEGSISTLTIQRTEQRDSAMYRCASSSAGGLATGELFFGEGSRLTVL.

This clone was recorded once. The V and J genes are TRBV10-3 and TRBJ1-2; perhaps TRBD1 as D (5 bases). Trimming took 1 base from V and 8 from J, leaving 23 bases between them. Germline CDR1 reads ENHRY; CDR2 reads SYGVKD. This CDR3 spans 17 amino acids. The CDR3 DNA follows: TGTGCCATCAGTGAGTTTTCAACAAGGGGTTCTCACTTCGGCTACACCTTC. Translation gives CAISEFSTRGSHFGYTF.

The rearrangement uses TRBV7-2 and TRBJ1-5, with D possibly matching TRBD1 (5 bases). V was trimmed by 3 bases and J by 0 bases, leaving 12 bases between them. This CDR3 has 16 residues. In germline, CDR1 is SGHTA, CDR2 FQGNSA. CDR3 amino acids: CASSFYDRYSNQPQHF. The CDR3 DNA sequence: TGTGCCAGCAGCTTCTATGACAGATATAGCAATCAGCCCCAGCATTTT.

The chain links TRBV15 to TRBJ1-1; D gene uncertain. V was pared by 1 base and J by 9 bases, with 15 bases between. The CDR3 covers 14 residues. Germline assignment: CDR1 LNHNV and CDR2 YYDKDF (reference sequence). Here the CDR3 reads CATSRVDSGVQAFF. The CDR3 DNA reads as TGTGCCACCAGCAGAGTGGATAGCGGGGTTCAAGCTTTCTTT.

The chain employs TRBV27 and TRBJ2-4; 12 bases line up with TRBD1. The ends lost 4 bases at V and 9 bases at J; junction bases unmatched: 4. Germline-derived CDR1 and CDR2 are MNHEY and SMNVEV (reference sequence). CDR3 length: 14 residues. CDR3 region: CASSYGTGGGIQYF. Here the CDR3 DNA reads TGTGCCAGCAGTTACGGGACAGGGGGCGGCATTCAGTACTTC.

This clone has a handful of counts. This rearrangement joins TRBV19 to TRBJ1-2; 11 bases agree with TRBD1. There are 14 residues in the CDR3. The trim removed 10 bases at V and 4 bases at J, leaving 8 bases unmatched. CDR1 and CDR2 (germline): LNHDA, SQIVND (reference sequence). The CDR3 bases are TGTGCCACCAGGACAGGGGGCGATCTCTATGGCTACACCTTC. Its protein product is CATRTGGDLYGYTF. Full variable domain (outside the CDR3, taken from reference TRBV19 and TRBJ1-2): DGGITQSPKYLFRKEGQNVTLSCEQNLNHDAMYWYRQDPGQGLRLIYYSQIVNDFQKGDIAEGYSVSREKKESFPLTVTSAQKNPTAFYLCATRTGGDLYGYTFGSGTRLTVV.

The chain joins TRBV7-8 to TRBJ2-7; 9 bases map to TRBD1. Losses at the gene ends were 3 bases for V and 5 bases for J; bases not matched to a gene: 8. Germline assignment: CDR1 SGHVS and CDR2 FQNEAQ. This CDR3 comprises 15 residues. The CDR3 protein is CASSFFGTGSNEQYF. In DNA form, the CDR3 reads TGTGCCAGCAGCTTTTTTGGGACAGGGAGCAACGAGCAGTACTTC.

The chain uses TRBV7-8 and TRBJ1-3, with 9 nucleotides matching TRBD1. Germline CDR1 reads SGHVS; CDR2 reads FQNEAQ. V gave up 7 bases and J gave up 2 bases; unmatched junction bases: 9. The CDR3 has 16 residues. The CDR3 is CASTPARTGAGNTIYF. DNA of the CDR3: TGTGCCAGCACCCCGGCCAGGACAGGGGCTGGAAACACCATATATTTT.

The CDR3 DNA is TGTGCCAGCAGTTACTCGGGACAAGCCTCTGGAAACACCATATATTTT. This translates into CASSYSGQASGNTIYF. The chain links TRBV6-5 to TRBJ1-3, with D tentatively TRBD1 (6 bases). Germline CDR1 is MNHEY and CDR2 is SVGAGI. V lost 0 bases to trimming and J lost 0 bases, with 9 bases between them. The CDR3 extends over 16 amino acids.